This passage covers 9 T cell receptor beta chains from one sample sequenced in a study of early T cells in non-severe SARS-CoV-2 infection. In TCRdb, the 5' RACE reads were re-called with MiXCR into one record per CDR3 protein. The sample gives more than 90,000 distinct CDR3 sequences, approximately 11% of which show up once; approximately 5% is in the top ten. Sequenced input: whole blood. The receptor set was obtained from an adult who was a healthcare worker with PCR-confirmed SARS-CoV-2 infection or an uninfected control (not recorded which).

The DNA for the CDR3 is TGTGCCAGCAGCGGAACAGGGGACTATGGCTACACCTTC. Amino acid sequence: CASSGTGDYGYTF. The genes are TRBV9 and TRBJ1-2, with TRBD1 identical over 7 bases. With V trimmed by 3 bases and J by 3 bases, 2 bases remained unmatched. CDR3 length: 13 amino acids. CDR1 is SGDLS, CDR2 YYNGEE, per germline. Together with reference TRBV9 and TRBJ1-2, the CDR3 gives the full variable domain: DSGVTQTPKHLITATGQRVTLRCSPRSGDLSVYWYQQSLDQGLQFLIQYYNGEERAKGNILERFSAQQFPDLHSELNLSSLELGDSALYFCASSGTGDYGYTFGSGTRLTVV.

This clonotype came up a few times. This rearrangement joins TRBV19 to TRBJ1-1; 7 bases agree with TRBD1. The V gene's germline CDR1 is LNHDA and CDR2 SQIVND (reference sequence). CDR3 length: 16 amino acids. Trimming removed 6 bases from V and 1 base from J; junction bases left unmatched: 11. In DNA, the CDR3 is TGTGCCAGTAGAAAGTTTCAGGGGGAAACGAACACTGAAGCTTTCTTT. This translates into CASRKFQGETNTEAFF. Together with reference TRBV19 and TRBJ1-1, the CDR3 gives the full variable domain: DGGITQSPKYLFRKEGQNVTLSCEQNLNHDAMYWYRQDPGQGLRLIYYSQIVNDFQKGDIAEGYSVSREKKESFPLTVTSAQKNPTAFYLCASRKFQGETNTEAFFGQGTRLTVV.

Ten or more counts support this clonotype. This sequence joins TRBV20-1 and TRBJ1-5, with TRBD1 as a possible D gene (6 bases). The V gene's germline CDR1 is DFQATT and CDR2 SNEGSKA (reference sequence). The CDR3 contains 12 residues. V was pared by 6 bases and J by 4 bases, with 10 bases between. CDR3 DNA sequence: TGCAGTGCCCTACAGGGAAATCAGCCCCAGCATTTT. Translation gives CSALQGNQPQHF.

This clonotype has ten or more counts. As DNA, the CDR3 is TGTGCCAGCATGGACACAACCGGGGAGCTGTTTTTT. Encoded protein: CASMDTTGELFF. The V and J genes are TRBV28 and TRBJ2-2, with TRBD1 as a possible D gene (5 bases). Germline V lookup: CDR1 MDHEN, CDR2 SYDVKM. V lost 7 bases to trimming and J lost 5 bases, with 8 bases between them. This CDR3 is built from 12 residues. The full variable domain, its missing parts supplied by reference TRBV28 and TRBJ2-2, is DVKVTQSSRYLVKRTGEKVFLECVQDMDHENMFWYRQDPGLGLRLIYFSYDVKMKEKGDIPEGYSVSREKKERFSLILESASTNQTSMYLCASMDTTGELFFGEGSRLTVL.

This chain joins TRBV11-2 and TRBJ1-1, with TRBD1 as a possible D gene (6 bases). With 1 base removed from V and 4 bases from J, the gap between germline ends came to 16 bases. In germline, CDR1 is SGHAT, CDR2 FQNNGV. This CDR3 has 16 amino acids. For the CDR3, the DNA is TGTGCCAGCAGCTTAGTACTGAACAGGGAGAGCACTGAAGCTTTCTTT. It is translated as CASSLVLNRESTEAFF.

This sequence joins TRBV5-1 and TRBJ1-1; 7 nucleotides align to TRBD1. J lost 1 base, V lost 5 bases, and 5 bases had no gene match. CDR3 length: 14 amino acids. The germline CDR1 and CDR2 sequences are SGHRS and YFSETQ. CDR3 sequence (DNA): TGCGCCAGCAGAACCGGGACAGCGAACACTGAAGCTTTCTTT. It encodes CASRTGTANTEAFF.

This clonotype has just a few counts. The chain uses TRBV7-8 and TRBJ2-7; no clear D. CDR1 is SGHVS and CDR2 is FQNEAQ in the germline V gene. V was clipped by 7 bases and J by 4 bases, with 14 bases between them. The CDR3 spans 13 residues. The CDR3 protein is CASTFRTSYEQYF. CDR3 bases: TGTGCCAGCACCTTCCGAACCAGTTACGAGCAGTACTTC.

The table lists this clonotype with a few counts. V is TRBV27 and J is TRBJ1-4; weak D call: TRBD1 (5 bases). CDR3 length: 14 residues. The germline V gene encodes CDR1 MNHEY and CDR2 SMNVEV (reference sequence). V was cut by 2 bases and J by 5 bases, with 9 bases left in between. The CDR3 reads CASSLRGRNEKLFF. The CDR3 bases are TGTGCCAGCAGTTTAAGGGGACGCAATGAAAAACTGTTTTTT.

This clonotype was picked up a small number of times. The chain couples TRBV2 to TRBJ2-3; 14 bases are a match to TRBD2. V trimming: 5 bases; J trimming: 0 bases; junction bases outside the gene matches: 7. Germline CDR1 SNHLY, CDR2 FYNNEI. The CDR3 totals 18 residues. The CDR3 spells CASSRLAGGTISTDTQYF. CDR3 sequence (DNA): TGTGCCAGCAGTAGACTAGCGGGAGGGACTATCAGCACAGATACGCAGTATTTT.